Each of the 8 T cell receptor beta chains below was sequenced from the same sample in a study of PD-1 blockade in classical Hodgkin lymphoma. Autologous stem cell transplantation was followed by relapse in every patient, and brentuximab vedotin exposure varied. Some clones are missing from TCRdb's copy, which holds only in-frame ones; the method was immunoSEQ multiplex PCR. The sample holds 50,000 to 85,000 clones, around 75% seen once. Specimen: peripheral blood mononuclear cells (PBMCs), collected before the second cycle of nivolumab. The receptor set was obtained from a human donor with classical Hodgkin lymphoma.

The rearrangement joins TRBV19 to TRBJ2-2; 7 nucleotides agree with TRBD1. J was trimmed by 5 bases and V by 5 bases; bases with no gene match: 5. The CDR3 loop spans 14 amino acids. Germline CDR1 LNHDA, CDR2 SQIVND (reference sequence). The CDR3 protein is CASSSQGSTGELFF. As DNA, the CDR3 is TGTGCCAGTAGTTCACAGGGGTCGACCGGGGAGCTGTTTTTT.

Details on this clone: The same CDR3 arises from other DNA sequences in this sample as well. Written as DNA, the CDR3 is TGTGCCAGCAGCGTAGCTCTGAACACTGAAGCTTTCTTT. Translating gives CASSVALNTEAFF. J is TRBJ1-1 and V is TRBV9; D is ambiguous. The V gene's germline CDR1 is SGDLS and CDR2 YYNGEE. The CDR3 totals 13 residues. V was pared by 0 bases and J by 0 bases, with 3 bases between.

The chain recombines TRBV11-2 with TRBJ1-2, with a possible D match to TRBD1 (5 bases). V shed 5 bases and J shed 4 bases, with 17 bases lying between them. CDR1 SGHAT and CDR2 FQNNGV come from the germline V gene. This CDR3 has 15 amino acids. CDR3 region: CASSVRFGATYGYTF. The DNA of the CDR3 is TGTGCCAGCAGCGTTAGGTTCGGGGCCACCTATGGCTACACCTTC.

J is TRBJ1-1 and V is TRBV2, with TRBD1 identical over 7 bases. From germline, CDR1 is SNHLY and CDR2 FYNNEI. The CDR3 spans 14 residues. J was trimmed by 0 bases and V by 11 bases; bases with no gene match: 9. CDR3 residues: CAGAIDRVNTEAFF. In DNA form, the CDR3 reads TGTGCCGGCGCCATAGACAGGGTGAACACTGAAGCTTTCTTT.

The chain links TRBV29-1 to TRBJ2-3, with D hard to call. From germline, CDR1 is SQVTM and CDR2 ANQGSEA. V shed 1 base and J shed 4 bases, with 9 bases lying between them. The CDR3 is 13 amino acids. This chain's CDR3 is CSVEVMSSDTQYF. The CDR3 DNA follows: TGCAGCGTTGAAGTAATGTCCTCAGATACGCAGTATTTT.

The chain joins TRBV27 to TRBJ1-1; TRBD1 matches 7 bases. The CDR3 totals 17 residues. The V and J ends lost 5 bases and 1 base, in that order; junction bases with no gene match: 13. In germline, CDR1 is MNHEY, CDR2 SMNVEV (reference sequence). The CDR3 reads CASSPAVLTGRNTEAFF. The CDR3 DNA reads TGTGCCAGCAGTCCCGCCGTTCTGACAGGGAGGAACACTGAAGCTTTCTTT.

V usage is TRBV19 and J usage is TRBJ2-1; 11 nucleotides agree with TRBD1. Germline lookup yields CDR1 LNHDA and CDR2 SQIVND (reference sequence). The CDR3 extends over 14 amino acids. V was clipped by 5 bases and J by 8 bases; unmatched bases: 5. The CDR3 loop reads CASSWTGGVYEQFF. The DNA for the CDR3 is TGTGCCAGTAGTTGGACAGGGGGCGTATATGAGCAGTTCTTC.

The gene calls are TRBV28 and TRBJ1-2, with 7 bases that match TRBD1. The CDR3 is 14 amino acids. J gave up 4 bases and V 8 bases, and 10 bases lay outside the gene matches. Germline V gene data show CDR1 as MDHEN and CDR2 as SYDVKM. The CDR3 sequence is CASSGGGPFYGYTF. In nucleotides, the CDR3 is TGTGCCAGCTCCGGAGGGGGCCCTTTCTATGGCTACACCTTC.